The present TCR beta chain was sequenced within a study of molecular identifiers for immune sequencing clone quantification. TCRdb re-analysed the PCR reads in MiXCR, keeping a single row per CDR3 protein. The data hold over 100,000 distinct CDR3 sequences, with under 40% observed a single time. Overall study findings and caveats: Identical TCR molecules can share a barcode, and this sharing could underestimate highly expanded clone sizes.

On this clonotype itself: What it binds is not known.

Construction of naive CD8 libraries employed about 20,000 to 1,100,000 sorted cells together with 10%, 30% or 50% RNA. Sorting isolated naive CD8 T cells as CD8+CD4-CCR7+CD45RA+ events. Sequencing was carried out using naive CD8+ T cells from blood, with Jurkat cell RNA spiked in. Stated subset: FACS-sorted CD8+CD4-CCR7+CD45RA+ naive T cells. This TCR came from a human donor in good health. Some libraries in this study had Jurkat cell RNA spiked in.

As DNA, the CDR3 is TGTGCCAGTAGTATCATCCCGGAGGAGACCCAGTACTTC. Translating gives CASSIIPEETQYF. The chain combines TRBV19 with TRBJ2-5; no clear D. The CDR3 is made up of 13 amino acids. Trimming shortened V by 3 bases and J by 5 bases, and 10 bases separated the two germline ends. Germline V lookup: CDR1 LNHDA, CDR2 SQIVND (reference sequence). Supplemented by reference TRBV19 and TRBJ2-5, the full variable domain reads DGGITQSPKYLFRKEGQNVTLSCEQNLNHDAMYWYRQDPGQGLRLIYYSQIVNDFQKGDIAEGYSVSREKKESFPLTVTSAQKNPTAFYLCASSIIPEETQYFGPGTRLLVL.